Listed here are 14 T cell receptor beta chains from one sample, sequenced in a study of cytomegalovirus exposure and HLA in healthy donors. PCR was performed using 60 Vbeta and 13 Jbeta primers. Sequenced by immunoSEQ multiplex PCR; TCRdb stores in-frame clones only, minus some. The ten most abundant clones cover less than 1.2% of a sample with more than 40,000 clones. The material sequenced was PBMCs. The receptors were gathered from a woman aged 40 to 49 in good health and CMV-seronegative.

CDR3: CASSPAGDTQYF. CDR3 nucleotide sequence: TGTGCCAGCAGTCCCGCCGGGGATACGCAGTATTTT. This chain uses TRBV6-5 with TRBJ2-3; no clear D gene. V dropped 5 bases and J dropped 6 bases, with 9 bases sitting between them. The length of the CDR3 is 12 residues. The germline V gene encodes CDR1 MNHEY and CDR2 SVGAGI.

As for this clone: The junction departs from the called germline gene at one end, perhaps through a read error. The chain recombines TRBV7-2 with TRBJ2-5; 12 bases fit TRBD2. This CDR3 comprises 15 residues. Germline V gene sequence: CDR1 SGHTA, CDR2 FQGNSA. The CDR3 is CASSLTSGSGENQYF. CDR3 nucleotide sequence: TGTGCCAGCAGTTTGACTAGCGGGAGTGGGGAGAACCAGTACTTC.

The V call is TRBV4-2, the J call TRBJ2-7, with D maybe TRBD2 (6 bases). The CDR3 is made up of 16 amino acids. Germline V lookup: CDR1 LGHNA, CDR2 YNFKEQ. The ends were cut back, 3 bases at V and 4 bases at J, with 19 bases in the middle. CDR3 sequence (DNA): TGTGCCAGCAGCCATCCGTTTGGGGGGAGGTTGTACGAGCAGTACTTC. Amino acid sequence: CASSHPFGGRLYEQYF.

For this clone: Within the sample, other DNA sequences also encode this same CDR3. The J gene is TRBJ2-5, the V gene TRBV4-1; D is unclear. Germline loops: CDR1 MGHRA, CDR2 YSYEKL. The V end was cut by 1 base, the J end by 2 bases, with 8 bases between. The CDR3 is 14 residues long. The CDR3 here is CASSQGGLQETQYF. DNA for the CDR3: TGCGCCAGCAGCCAAGGAGGATTACAAGAGACCCAGTACTTC.

The J gene is TRBJ1-2, the V gene TRBV10-3; D not certain. The CDR3 length is 14 residues. From germline, CDR1 is ENHRY and CDR2 SYGVKD. Trimming stripped 0 bases from V and 1 base from J, with 6 bases between. The CDR3 DNA is TGTGCCATCAGTGAGTCAGAGATTAACTATGGCTACACCTTC. It specifies CAISESEINYGYTF.

The chain recombines TRBV18 with TRBJ2-3; possible D gene TRBD2, 7 bases. Germline V gives CDR1 KGHSH, CDR2 LQKENI. V was pared by 3 bases and J by 4 bases, with 23 bases between. CDR3 length: 18 residues. Here the CDR3 DNA reads TGTGCCAGCTCACCGACCCAGGCCAGGGGAGGGTTGCCAGATACGCAGTATTTT. This codes for CASSPTQARGGLPDTQYF.

V and J are TRBV25-1 and TRBJ2-1; 11 bases are a match to TRBD2. The CDR3 is 17 amino acids. The germline CDR1 and CDR2 sequences are MGHDK and SYGVNS. V lost 1 base to trimming and J lost 6 bases; unmatched junction nucleotides: 8. CDR3 DNA: TGTGCCAGCAGTGAATTCTTAGCGGGAGGGCCAGGCAATGAGCAGTTCTTC. Its protein product is CASSEFLAGGPGNEQFF.

This rearrangement joins TRBV5-1 to TRBJ2-7; TRBD2 matches 8 bases. The V gene's germline CDR1 is SGHRS and CDR2 YFSETQ. This CDR3 region has 16 residues. The V segment lost 1 base and the J segment 0 bases; nucleotides outside the gene matches: 6. The CDR3 here is CASSLRAGATSYEQYF. The CDR3 nucleotides read TGCGCCAGCAGCTTGCGAGCGGGAGCGACCTCCTACGAGCAGTACTTC.

The V call is TRBV7-9, the J call TRBJ1-2; D not certain. V gave up 6 bases and J gave up 7 bases, with 12 bases separating them. The CDR3 is 12 amino acids. CDR1 SEHNR and CDR2 FQNEAQ come from the germline V gene (reference sequence). CDR3 nucleotides: TGTGCCAGCAGAAGAGACAATGGTGGCTACACCTTC. This encodes CASRRDNGGYTF.

The chain is built from TRBV5-1 and TRBJ2-7; D is unclear. The CDR3 spans 12 residues. Germline CDR1 reads SGHRS; CDR2 reads YFSETQ. Trimming stripped 2 bases from V and 0 bases from J, with 3 bases between. This CDR3 is CASSFSSYEQYF. For the CDR3, the DNA is TGCGCCAGCAGCTTTAGCTCCTACGAGCAGTACTTC.

This sequence joins TRBV7-9 and TRBJ2-3; 9 bases line up with TRBD2. This CDR3 spans 18 amino acids. In germline, CDR1 is SEHNR, CDR2 FQNEAQ (reference sequence). The J segment lost 4 bases and the V segment lost 4 bases, leaving 15 bases of the junction unmatched. The CDR3, as DNA: TGTGCCAGCAGCTCCCGAGGCGGGAGGGCCGGGGCACCAGATACGCAGTATTTT. This encodes CASSSRGGRAGAPDTQYF.

The rearrangement links TRBV5-1 to TRBJ2-7; 9 nucleotides line up with TRBD2. This CDR3 has 14 amino acids. Per the germline V gene, CDR1 is SGHRS and CDR2 is YFSETQ. The V segment lost 0 bases and the J segment 5 bases; nucleotides outside the gene matches: 3. CDR3: CASSLVAGADEQYF. The CDR3 nucleotides are TGCGCCAGCAGCTTGGTAGCGGGGGCAGACGAGCAGTACTTC.

The J gene is TRBJ2-3, the V gene TRBV9, with D possibly matching TRBD1 (6 bases). Trimming removed 0 bases at V and 3 bases at J, with 14 bases between. The CDR3 has 16 amino acids. Germline values: CDR1 SGDLS, CDR2 YYNGEE. DNA for the CDR3: TGTGCCAGCAGCGTAGTCAGTAGGGGGTGGACAGATACGCAGTATTTT. Translation gives CASSVVSRGWTDTQYF.

The chain has TRBV6-5 and TRBJ2-7, with a possible D match to TRBD1 (5 bases). The germline V gene has CDR1 MNHEY and CDR2 SVGAGI. Trimming removed 5 bases at V and 3 bases at J, with 17 bases between. The CDR3 contains 15 residues. The CDR3 loop reads CASSPLWGEYYEQYF. The CDR3 DNA is TGTGCCAGCAGTCCGTTATGGGGCGAATACTACGAGCAGTACTTC.